The 18 T cell receptor beta chains below come from one sample, sequenced in a study of T cells after somatic rescue of genetic block (dated by TCRdb to the early 2020s). Library preparation was by the immunoSEQ multiplex PCR assay. TCRdb retrieved this table from immuneACCESS and kept in-frame rearrangements only. Not all clones are present; in checked studies, unresolved V genes account for under half, and no reason is known for the remainder. Within this sample are 13,000 or so clones, with roughly 73% of them counted one time only. The ten most abundant clones make up 15% to 20% of the sample. The source material was peripheral blood mononuclear cells (PBMCs). The receptors originated from a boy aged 10-17 years.

A note on this clone: The junction does not match germline at one end; this may be a read error. The chain links TRBV5-1 to TRBJ2-7; 10 positions agree with TRBD1. Germline CDR1 reads SGHRS; CDR2 reads YFSETQ. The length of the CDR3 is 18 residues. The CDR3 bases are TGCGCCAGCAGCTTGGGACAGGGGGCGCAACTAGCGGTATACGAGCGGTACTTC. Translating gives CASSLGQGAQLAVYERYF.

V is TRBV7-9 and J is TRBJ1-5; D perhaps matches TRBD1 (5 bases). The ends were cut back, 6 bases at V and 1 base at J, with 13 bases in the middle. This CDR3 spans 15 amino acids. In germline, CDR1 is SEHNR, CDR2 FQNEAQ (reference sequence). The CDR3 here is CASSPSGDSNQPQHF. CDR3 DNA sequence: TGTGCCAGCAGTCCCTCGGGGGACAGCAATCAGCCCCAGCATTTT.

The chain uses TRBV4-1 and TRBJ2-5; a weak D match, TRBD2 (6 bases). Germline V gives CDR1 MGHRA, CDR2 YSYEKL. The V end lost 0 bases, the J end lost 5 bases, and 25 bases lay between the germline ends. The CDR3 totals 19 residues. CDR3 DNA: TGCGCCAGCAGCCAAGATGCCCTCTGGGGGGTTAGCGAGTTGGAGACCCAGTACTTC. Translation gives CASSQDALWGVSELETQYF.

The chain carries TRBV6-6 and TRBJ2-1; 10 positions agree with TRBD2. The germline V gene has CDR1 MNHNY and CDR2 SVGAGI (reference sequence). Trimming cost V 0 bases and J 10 bases; bases outside gene matches: 9. The CDR3 spans 16 residues. The CDR3 nucleotides are TGTGCCAGCAGTTACTCGACAGGACTAGCGGCTCAAGAGCAGTTCTTC. Translating it yields CASSYSTGLAAQEQFF.

This clone was observed a few times. The chain uses TRBV2 and TRBJ2-2; TRBD1 matches at 7 bases. This CDR3 region has 15 residues. The junction had 9 bases not matched to a gene; V was cut back by 7 bases and J by 4 bases. Germline V gene data show CDR1 as SNHLY and CDR2 as FYNNEI. For the CDR3, the DNA is TGTGCCAGCACCGAGACAGGGTCGCTCACCGGGGAGCTGTTTTTT. It yields the protein CASTETGSLTGELFF.

This sequence joins TRBV6-9 and TRBJ2-7; tentatively, D is TRBD1 or TRBD2 (5 bases each). The CDR3 length is 14 residues. V shed 3 bases and J shed 7 bases, with 16 bases lying between them. Germline CDR1 reads MNHGY; CDR2 reads SVAAGI. The CDR3 loop is CASSYSHGAWEQYF. CDR3 DNA sequence: TGTGCCAGCAGTTACTCCCACGGGGCCTGGGAGCAGTACTTC.

This chain uses TRBV5-1 with TRBJ2-2; no clear D. Trimming stripped 0 bases from V and 7 bases from J, with 7 bases between. Germline loops: CDR1 SGHRS, CDR2 YFSETQ. This CDR3 has 13 residues. In DNA, the CDR3 is TGCGCCAGCAGCTTGGGGGTCCTCGGGGAGCTGTTTTTT. Its translation: CASSLGVLGELFF.

V and J are TRBV7-6 and TRBJ2-5; possibly TRBD1 for D (6 bases). The CDR3 covers 17 residues. Germline V gene sequence: CDR1 SGHVS, CDR2 FNYEAQ. V lost 5 bases, J lost 5 bases, and 24 bases lay in between. The CDR3 sequence: CASSQTRVWGLRETQYF. The CDR3 region has the DNA TGTGCCAGCAGCCAAACCCGCGTTTGGGGGCTTCGGGAGACCCAGTACTTC.

The V call is TRBV27, the J call TRBJ2-3; the D gene is possibly TRBD1 (6 bases). Germline V CDR1 and CDR2: MNHEY, SMNVEV (reference sequence). Trimming left V 8 bases short and J 0 bases short, with 15 bases between. The CDR3 loop spans 15 amino acids. The CDR3 bases are TGTGCCAGCTATAGGACAGTCCCTAGCACAGATACGCAGTATTTT. Amino acid sequence: CASYRTVPSTDTQYF.

The V call is TRBV19, the J call TRBJ1-3; no clear D gene. V gave up 9 bases and J gave up 0 bases, with 9 bases separating them. The germline V gene has CDR1 LNHDA and CDR2 SQIVND (reference sequence). There are 13 residues in the CDR3. CDR3 bases: TGTGCCAGCACACAGAGCTCTGGAAACACCATATATTTT. Translation gives CASTQSSGNTIYF.

This clone has a handful of counts. Here the CDR3 reads CAWTGAYEQYF. The CDR3 DNA is TGTGCCTGGACAGGGGCCTACGAGCAGTACTTC. The chain combines TRBV30 with TRBJ2-7; possible D gene TRBD1, 6 bases. CDR1 and CDR2 from the germline V gene are GTSNPN and SVGIG (reference sequence). Between the trimmed V and J ends, which lost 4 bases and 2 bases, there was a span of 6 bases. CDR3 length: 11 amino acids.

The chain links TRBV7-9 to TRBJ1-5; D ambiguous. The CDR3 is made up of 12 amino acids. Looked up from germline, CDR1 is SEHNR and CDR2 is FQNEAQ (reference sequence). V shed 3 bases and J shed 7 bases, with 7 bases lying between them. The CDR3 sequence: CASSFGTQPQHF. The CDR3 DNA follows: TGTGCCAGCAGCTTCGGAACCCAGCCCCAGCATTTT.

This chain joins TRBV5-1 and TRBJ2-4, with a tentative D call TRBD1 (6 bases). Trimming shortened V by 0 bases and J by 0 bases, and 16 bases separated the two germline ends. Germline CDR1 is SGHRS and CDR2 is YFSETQ. CDR3 length equals 18 residues. The CDR3 DNA reads as TGCGCCAGCAGCTTGGGGCTAGACAGGCCCCTAGCCAAAAACATTCAGTACTTC. Translating it yields CASSLGLDRPLAKNIQYF.

The J gene is TRBJ2-7, the V gene TRBV10-1; 8 bases line up with TRBD2. Germline-derived CDR1 and CDR2 are WNHNN and SYGVQD (reference sequence). CDR3 length: 15 residues. The CDR3 loop reads CGAGTRLPSEGEQYF. For the CDR3, the DNA is TGCGGAGCGGGGACTAGGTTGCCTAGCGAAGGCGAGCAGTACTTC.

This chain links TRBV10-1 with TRBJ2-2, with 7 positions matching TRBD1. The CDR3 contains 16 residues. With V trimmed by 3 bases and J by 4 bases, 8 bases remained unmatched. Germline CDR1 reads WNHNN; CDR2 reads SYGVQD (reference sequence). For the CDR3, the DNA is TGCGCCAGCAGTGAAATTGAGGGGGCGCGCACCGGGGAGCTGTTTTTT. It translates to CASSEIEGARTGELFF.

The V and J genes are TRBV29-1 and TRBJ2-2; 7 bases are a match to TRBD1. This CDR3 spans 14 amino acids. The trim removed 4 bases at V and 4 bases at J, leaving 6 bases unmatched. CDR1 and CDR2 from the germline V gene are SQVTM and ANQGSEA. The CDR3 loop reads CSVARDSPTGELFF. The CDR3 nucleotides read TGCAGCGTTGCCCGGGACAGCCCCACCGGGGAGCTGTTTTTT.

This chain connects TRBV5-4 to TRBJ1-1; D remains ambiguous. The germline V and J ends were trimmed by 3 bases and 11 bases, with 17 bases remaining between them. Germline values: CDR1 SGHNT, CDR2 YYREEE (reference sequence). The CDR3 covers 13 residues. The CDR3 nucleotides are TGTGCCAGCAGCTCCGGTCCCGGCCCTGTGGCTTTCTTT. Its translation: CASSSGPGPVAFF.

The gene calls are TRBV9 and TRBJ2-3; TRBD2 might be the D (6 bases). The CDR3 covers 15 residues. V lost 3 bases and J lost 2, with 13 bases in between. Germline CDR1 and CDR2: SGDLS and YYNGEE. The DNA of the CDR3 is TGTGCCAGCAGCGAAGGACTACTGTACACAGATACGCAGTATTTT. It is translated as CASSEGLLYTDTQYF.